This T cell receptor beta chain comes out of a study of PD-1 blockade in classical Hodgkin lymphoma. Relapses following autologous stem cell transplantation were seen in all patients, with brentuximab vedotin exposure varying. Profiling relied on immunoSEQ multiplex PCR, and the TCRdb table lists in-frame clones only, not all of them. The sample shows some 30,000 clones, 70% to 75% of them seen only once. The CDR3 is 14 residues long. Germline V gene data show CDR1 as MNHEY and CDR2 as SMNVEV (reference sequence). Trimming cost V 3 bases and J 6 bases; bases outside gene matches: 8. The rearrangement uses TRBV27 and TRBJ2-7; 7 nucleotides agree with TRBD1. The TCR comes from a human donor with classical Hodgkin lymphoma. The sequencing used peripheral blood mononuclear cells (PBMCs), collected before the second cycle of nivolumab. The CDR3 nucleotides read TGTGCCAGCAGTTTTTCGGGACAGCATCCCGAGCAGTACTTC. Residues: CASSFSGQHPEQYF.